The 10 T cell receptor beta chains reported below all come from one sample, sequenced in a study of Ad26.COV2.S vaccination and SARS-CoV-2 variants. Produced via immunoSEQ multiplex PCR; TCRdb's table is partial and in-frame only. The table includes 300,000 to 400,000 clones, around 90% detected once. The treatment here: approximately 18 received Ad26.COV2.S at low or high dose, single or two shots; about 5 received placebo; per-sample allocation not given. Sampling was performed 63 days after the first vaccine or placebo injection. The starting material was peripheral blood, obtained in a trial of Ad26.COV2.S vaccine versus placebo. The receptors derive from a person aged 18-60 years who received the Ad26.COV2.S COVID-19 vaccine or a placebo.

A few counts support this clone. The chain recombines TRBV5-4 with TRBJ2-2; D possibly uses TRBD1 or TRBD2 (5 bases each). The germline gives CDR1 SGHNT, CDR2 YYREEE (reference sequence). The V end was cut by 0 bases, the J end by 0 bases, with 9 bases between. The CDR3 totals 16 residues. CDR3 region: CASSLGGPSNTGELFF. The DNA for the CDR3 is TGTGCCAGCAGCTTGGGGGGACCCTCGAACACCGGGGAGCTGTTTTTT.

V and J are TRBV7-9 and TRBJ2-2; no clear D. Germline-derived CDR1 and CDR2 are SEHNR and FQNEAQ (reference sequence). The CDR3 length is 13 residues. V lost 3 bases and J 2 bases, leaving 4 bases between the germline ends. The CDR3 protein is CASSFFNTGELFF. In DNA form, the CDR3 reads TGTGCCAGCAGCTTTTTCAACACCGGGGAGCTGTTTTTT.

Comments on this clone: At one boundary the junction diverges from the germline segment, which might be a read error. J is TRBJ2-2 and V is TRBV7-2; D might be TRBD2 (6 bases). Germline CDR1 and CDR2: SGHTA and FQGNSA. The CDR3 is made up of 14 amino acids. The CDR3 is CASRLDGGTGELFF. CDR3 sequence (DNA): TGTGCCAGCAGATTAGACGGGGGAACCGGGGAGCTGTTTTTT.

J is TRBJ2-1 and V is TRBV27; the match to TRBD2 covers 14 bases. Germline V lookup: CDR1 MNHEY, CDR2 SMNVEV (reference sequence). The J segment lost 7 bases and the V segment lost 5 bases, leaving 13 bases of the junction unmatched. The CDR3 totals 18 residues. The CDR3 region has the DNA TGTGCCAGCAGTATACCATCCGGGACTAGCGGGAGTGGGAATGAGCAGTTCTTC. Translated, it gives CASSIPSGTSGSGNEQFF.

V usage is TRBV2 and J usage is TRBJ1-5; D remains ambiguous. V lost 0 bases, J lost 5 bases, and 8 bases lay in between. The CDR3 length is 14 residues. CDR1 and CDR2 (germline): SNHLY, FYNNEI. CDR3 loop: CASSEAGSHQPQHF. CDR3 coding DNA: TGTGCCAGCAGTGAAGCCGGCAGCCATCAGCCCCAGCATTTT.

The rearrangement links TRBV6-2 or TRBV6-3 to TRBJ1-2, with 7 bases identical to TRBD1. V trimming: 4 bases; J trimming: 7 bases; junction bases outside the gene matches: 18. Germline V CDR1 and CDR2: MNHEY, SVGEGT. The CDR3 contains 17 residues. The CDR3 here is CASSFPNPGQLAAGYTF. The CDR3 DNA reads TGTGCCAGCAGTTTCCCTAATCCGGGACAGTTGGCGGCTGGCTACACCTTC.

V gene TRBV19 combines with J gene TRBJ2-3; D perhaps matches TRBD2 (5 bases). The germline V gene encodes CDR1 LNHDA and CDR2 SQIVND (reference sequence). V lost 1 base, J lost 5 bases, and 16 bases lay in between. CDR3 length: 16 amino acids. The CDR3 reads CASSIATGDRGDTQYF. The CDR3 bases are TGTGCCAGTAGTATAGCAACTGGTGATCGGGGAGATACGCAGTATTTT.

The chain recombines TRBV5-4 with TRBJ2-5; D remains ambiguous. CDR3 length: 16 residues. The V gene's germline CDR1 is SGHNT and CDR2 YYREEE (reference sequence). V was clipped by 5 bases and J by 1 base, with 18 bases between them. The CDR3 region has the DNA TGTGCCAGCAGAGACCTTGGTCGCCGCCCCCAAGAGACCCAGTACTTC. As protein: CASRDLGRRPQETQYF.

The chain has TRBV28 and TRBJ2-3; the D gene is possibly TRBD1 (6 bases). The V and J ends lost 3 bases and 5 bases respectively, with 18 bases between them. The CDR3 runs to 16 residues. Germline V gene data show CDR1 as MDHEN and CDR2 as SYDVKM. The CDR3 spells CASSLTGNLQGDTQYF. CDR3 nucleotide sequence: TGTGCCAGCAGTTTGACTGGTAACCTACAGGGAGATACGCAGTATTTT.

This clone was observed a few times. The chain uses TRBV5-1 and TRBJ2-7; 9 nucleotides agree with TRBD2. The V and J ends lost 5 bases and 11 bases, in that order; junction bases with no gene match: 8. The CDR3 is 12 residues long. The germline gives CDR1 SGHRS, CDR2 YFSETQ. This CDR3 is CASSLIAGEEYF. CDR3 DNA: TGCGCCAGCAGTTTAATAGCGGGAGAGGAGTACTTC. The full variable domain, in which reference TRBV5-1 and TRBJ2-7 provide the parts outside the CDR3, is KAGVTQTPRYLIKTRGQQVTLSCSPISGHRSVSWYQQTPGQGLQFLFEYFSETQRNKGNFPGRFSGRQFSNSRSEMNVSTLELGDSALYLCASSLIAGEEYFGPGTRLTVT.